The sequence of this TCR beta chain was determined in a study of T cell responses to AZD1222 COVID-19 vaccine. Overall study findings and caveats: Close to half of all spike-specific TCRs reportedly target regions of the variants that are unmutated. Donors were chiefly white British, with a greater number of females, and clonal diversity was perhaps underestimated.

The CDR3 has 13 amino acids. The germline V gene has CDR1 SSHAT and CDR2 FNYEAQ (reference sequence). Clones were sequenced by immunoSEQ multiplex PCR, and TCRdb holds only the in-frame ones, with some missing. The data show approximately 15,000 clones, with about 88% seen just once and 2.9% held by the top ten. Notes on this clone: The target antigen is unknown. At one end the junction does not follow the germline gene, possibly because of a read error.

Second-dose intervals near 4 or 12 weeks were combined. The sequence derives from an adult who received the AZD1222 COVID-19 vaccine. The rearrangement joins TRBV7-7 to TRBJ2-1; TRBD2 agrees at 10 bases. The material was peripheral blood, obtained 28 days after the second AZD1222 dose. CDR3 nucleotides: TGTGCTAGCAGCTTCGGACTAGCGGTAGAGCAGTTCTTC. Translated, it gives CASSFGLAVEQFF.